This T cell receptor (beta chain) is drawn from a study of Ad26.COV2.S vaccination and SARS-CoV-2 variants. Study as a whole: Within the COV1001 Ad26.COV2.S trial arm, the donor was enrolled.

To note about this clone: The target antigen is unknown.

Study-wide points: TCR breadth and depth analyses may have underestimated total T cell responses. Vaccinated individuals (as opposed to placebo recipients) had higher spike-specific TCR breadth. Substantial response breadth was reportedly seen for spike-specific CD8+ and CD4+ T cells after vaccination.

This sample's treatment: around 19 received Ad26.COV2.S at low or high dose, single or two shots; roughly 5 received placebo; per-sample allocation not given. Following the first vaccine or placebo injection, samples were taken on day 63. Trimming pared 4 bases from V and 1 base from J, leaving 7 bases between. In germline, CDR1 is LGHDT, CDR2 YNNKEL (reference sequence). The CDR3 extends over 13 amino acids. Repertoires were generated with immunoSEQ multiplex PCR, while TCRdb's copy carries only in-frame clones and drops some. The data contain over 400,000 clones, 89% of them singletons. V is TRBV3-1 (or the pseudogene TRBV3-2) and J is TRBJ1-1; unclear D gene. This specimen consisted of peripheral blood, obtained in a trial of Ad26.COV2.S vaccine versus placebo. The sequence derives from a person aged 18 to 65 who received the Ad26.COV2.S COVID-19 vaccine or a placebo. The CDR3 coding sequence is TGTGCCAGCAGCCGGCGGCAGAACACTGAAGCTTTCTTT. It encodes CASSRRQNTEAFF.